The 25 T cell receptor beta chains presented below share a single source sample, sequenced in a study of T cells in Graves' hyperthyroidism and ophthalmopathy. Authors of the study amplified TCR beta CDR3 regions from RNA transcripts. In the first-round RT-PCR of the TCR CDR3, the HTBI primer set was used. TCRdb ran MiXCR on the multiplex PCR reads and lists one entry per CDR3 protein. Among nearly 600,000 distinct CDR3 sequences listed, 14% were seen once. Sequencing was carried out using blood. The receptors stem from a woman younger than 45 with Graves' hyperthyroidism that later progressed to Graves' ophthalmopathy.

This clonotype showed up many times. The gene calls are TRBV6-1 and TRBJ1-6; no reliable D call. Germline CDR1 and CDR2: MNHNS and SASEGT. This CDR3 spans 18 amino acids. Trimming took 5 bases from V and 0 from J, leaving 17 bases between them. The CDR3 loop reads CASSPAGSPSSYNSPLHF. The CDR3, as DNA: TGTGCCAGCAGTCCCGCCGGGAGTCCGAGCTCCTATAATTCACCCCTCCACTTT.

This clonotype was detected only a few times. The chain joins TRBV11-3 to TRBJ2-7; D unresolved. The germline V and J ends were trimmed by 1 base and 7 bases, with 14 bases remaining between them. Germline CDR1 and CDR2: SGHNT and YENEEA. The CDR3 has 14 residues. CDR3 coding DNA: TGTGCCAGCAGCTTAGTGCCCTATGACAATGAGCAGTACTTC. It encodes CASSLVPYDNEQYF.

This clonotype was picked up a small number of times. The chain couples TRBV4-1 to TRBJ1-2; no firm D call. Germline V CDR1 and CDR2: MGHRA, YSYEKL. Trimming removed 0 bases from V and 4 bases from J, with 12 bases in between. This CDR3 is built from 15 residues. DNA for the CDR3: TGCGCCAGCAGCCAAGAGATAGATTCTTTCTATGGCTACACCTTC. The encoded protein is CASSQEIDSFYGYTF.

This clonotype was detected many times. The chain carries TRBV28 and TRBJ1-1; no clear D gene. This CDR3 contains 16 residues. The germline gives CDR1 MDHEN, CDR2 SYDVKM. V was clipped by 6 bases and J by 4 bases, with 21 bases between them. The CDR3 here is CASRNRLTRAGTEAFF. The CDR3 nucleotides read TGTGCCAGCAGAAATCGACTAACACGGGCAGGCACTGAAGCTTTCTTT. The variable domain in full, with the rest retrieved from reference TRBV28 and TRBJ1-1, is DVKVTQSSRYLVKRTGEKVFLECVQDMDHENMFWYRQDPGLGLRLIYFSYDVKMKEKGDIPEGYSVSREKKERFSLILESASTNQTSMYLCASRNRLTRAGTEAFFGQGTRLTVV.

The table lists this clonotype with many counts. This sequence joins TRBV11-2 and TRBJ2-2; D is undetermined. The V gene lost 10 bases and the J gene lost 3 bases, with 12 bases spanning the gap. The CDR3 length is 13 residues. Germline V lookup: CDR1 SGHAT, CDR2 FQNNGV. The CDR3 coding sequence is TGTGCCACCAAAGATCTGCACACCGGGGAGCTGTTTTTT. As protein: CATKDLHTGELFF.

The rearrangement links TRBV24-1 to TRBJ1-5; D remains ambiguous. Germline V gene lookup returns CDR1 KGHDR and CDR2 SFDVKD. The CDR3 is 13 residues long. V was trimmed by 6 bases and J by 2 bases, leaving 7 bases between them. CDR3 sequence reads: CATSYEGNQPQHF. The CDR3 nucleotides are TGTGCCACCAGTTACGAGGGCAATCAGCCCCAGCATTTT.

The chain links TRBV3-1 to TRBJ1-1, with unresolved D. CDR1 and CDR2 (germline): LGHDT, YNNKEL (reference sequence). V was pared by 2 bases and J by 8 bases, with 6 bases between. This CDR3 comprises 11 residues. CDR3 protein: CASSQSAEAFF. The CDR3 bases are TGTGCCAGCAGCCAATCGGCGGAAGCTTTCTTT.

This clonotype showed up just a few times. The J gene is TRBJ1-6, the V gene TRBV19; TRBD1 aligns across 7 bases. The junction had 7 bases not matched to a gene; V was cut back by 3 bases and J by 5 bases. This CDR3 contains 16 residues. Germline V gene sequence: CDR1 LNHDA, CDR2 SQIVND (reference sequence). The CDR3 loop is CASSMTGNADNSPLHF. The CDR3 DNA follows: TGTGCCAGTAGTATGACAGGGAATGCGGATAATTCACCCCTCCACTTT.

The chain couples TRBV7-9 to TRBJ2-4; D is unclear. This CDR3 contains 11 residues. The germline V and J ends were trimmed by 1 base and 15 bases, with 10 bases remaining between them. Germline lookup yields CDR1 SEHNR and CDR2 FQNEAQ (reference sequence). CDR3 DNA: TGTGCCAGCAGCTTAGGAGTGGTGAGGTACTTC. Translating it yields CASSLGVVRYF.

J is TRBJ2-5 and V is TRBV30; possibly TRBD2 for D (5 bases). Germline CDR1 GTSNPN, CDR2 SVGIG (reference sequence). Trimming left V 0 bases short and J 1 base short, with 12 bases between. This CDR3 comprises 15 residues. The CDR3 region is CAWSVMASSQETQYF. For the CDR3, the DNA is TGTGCCTGGAGTGTAATGGCTAGCAGCCAAGAGACCCAGTACTTC.

This chain uses TRBV15 with TRBJ2-1; TRBD2 matches 13 bases. The CDR3 sequence is 19 residues long. Germline values: CDR1 LNHNV, CDR2 YYDKDF (reference sequence). V lost 2 bases, J lost 1 base, and 8 bases stayed unmatched. In nucleotides, the CDR3 is TGTGCCACCAGCAGACGGACTAGCGGGAGTGGAGGATCCTACAATGAGCAGTTCTTC. This sequence encodes CATSRRTSGSGGSYNEQFF.

This clonotype showed up many times. V gene TRBV28 combines with J gene TRBJ2-7; a weak D match, TRBD2 (6 bases). This CDR3 has 14 amino acids. The V end was cut by 2 bases, the J end by 7 bases, with 15 bases between. Germline V gene sequence: CDR1 MDHEN, CDR2 SYDVKM. The CDR3 sequence is CASSLAGTTREQYF. CDR3 coding DNA: TGTGCCAGCAGTTTAGCGGGGACCACGAGGGAGCAGTACTTC.

This chain links TRBV7-6 with TRBJ2-7; either TRBD1 or TRBD2 may supply D (5 bases each). Trimming cost V 0 bases and J 6 bases, with 18 bases left between them. In germline, CDR1 is SGHVS, CDR2 FNYEAQ. CDR3 length: 16 amino acids. CDR3 amino acids: CASSLAQGDIRAEQYF. The CDR3 DNA reads TGTGCCAGCAGCTTAGCGCAGGGAGACATCAGGGCCGAGCAGTACTTC.

The rearrangement joins TRBV15 to TRBJ1-2; no firm D call. The germline V and J ends were trimmed by 4 bases and 7 bases, with 19 bases remaining between them. This CDR3 spans 15 amino acids. The V gene's germline CDR1 is LNHNV and CDR2 YYDKDF (reference sequence). CDR3 sequence reads: CATSTEMRGGSGYTF. CDR3 DNA sequence: TGTGCCACCAGCACTGAGATGCGGGGAGGGAGTGGCTACACCTTC.

This clonotype was observed a handful of times. V and J are TRBV4-3 and TRBJ1-6; 9 positions agree with TRBD1. Losses at the gene ends were 4 bases for V and 12 bases for J; bases not matched to a gene: 19. Germline loops: CDR1 LGHNA, CDR2 YSLEER. The length of the CDR3 is 18 residues. The CDR3 DNA reads TGCGCCAGCAGCCCAAACTCACCGGGGACAGGGTTTCTCAAACCCCTCCACTTT. Protein sequence: CASSPNSPGTGFLKPLHF.

This clonotype was detected ten times or more. V and J are TRBV6-1 and TRBJ1-4; TRBD1 aligns across 9 bases. The germline CDR1 and CDR2 sequences are MNHNS and SASEGT. With V trimmed by 6 bases and J by 7 bases, 6 bases remained unmatched. This CDR3 is 14 amino acids long. The DNA for the CDR3 is TGTGCCAGCAGAGACAGGGGGGGGAGTGAAAAACTGTTTTTT. Its translation: CASRDRGGSEKLFF.

This clonotype was detected many times. V usage is TRBV27 and J usage is TRBJ1-1, with D maybe TRBD1 (6 bases). The V end was cut by 3 bases, the J end by 5 bases, with 10 bases between. The CDR3 runs 13 residues. CDR1 and CDR2 (germline): MNHEY, SMNVEV (reference sequence). In DNA, the CDR3 is TGTGCCAGCAGTTTCGAGGGGGAAACTGAAGCTTTCTTT. Amino acids: CASSFEGETEAFF.

V gene TRBV18 combines with J gene TRBJ1-1; D call uncertain. The CDR3 is 15 residues long. CDR1 is KGHSH and CDR2 is LQKENI in the germline V gene. Trimming pared 3 bases from V and 1 base from J, leaving 12 bases between. The CDR3 loop is CASSPRASGNTEAFF. The CDR3 DNA sequence: TGTGCCAGCTCACCTAGAGCCTCCGGGAACACTGAAGCTTTCTTT.

This chain uses TRBV6-2 or TRBV6-3 with TRBJ1-1, with TRBD1 as a possible D gene (6 bases). This CDR3 is built from 14 residues. The germline CDR1 and CDR2 sequences are MNHEY and SVGEGT. Trimming stripped 7 bases from V and 1 base from J, with 13 bases between. The CDR3 is CASNDDRRNTEAFF. The CDR3 coding sequence is TGTGCCAGCAACGATGACAGGCGGAACACTGAAGCTTTCTTT.

This clonotype was observed at least ten times. The chain couples TRBV7-9 to TRBJ2-1, with 7 bases aligning to TRBD1. V was pared by 6 bases and J by 3 bases, with 8 bases of the junction left unmatched. Germline V gene lookup returns CDR1 SEHNR and CDR2 FQNEAQ (reference sequence). This CDR3 region has 15 residues. CDR3 bases: TGTGCCAGCAGTTCCGGGACAGACGTCTACAATGAGCAGTTCTTC. It specifies CASSSGTDVYNEQFF. Full variable domain (missing parts from reference TRBV7-9 and TRBJ2-1): DTGVSQNPRHKITKRGQNVTFRCDPISEHNRLYWYRQTLGQGPEFLTYFQNEAQLEKSRLLSDRFSAERPKGSFSTLEIQRTEQGDSAMYLCASSSGTDVYNEQFFGPGTRLTVL.

The V gene is TRBV20-1, the J gene TRBJ1-2; TRBD1 matches 10 bases. CDR1 DFQATT and CDR2 SNEGSKA come from the germline V gene (reference sequence). This CDR3 comprises 15 residues. Trimming took 3 bases from V and 8 from J; bases not matched to a gene: 12. CDR3 DNA sequence: TGCAGTGCTAGGCCCGGGACAGGGGAGGTATGGGGCTACACCTTC. Protein: CSARPGTGEVWGYTF.

This chain uses TRBV4-1 with TRBJ1-4; the match to TRBD1 covers 8 bases. The CDR3 loop spans 19 amino acids. CDR1 is MGHRA, CDR2 YSYEKL, per germline. V shed 4 bases, J shed 4 bases, and the junction held 17 bases outside the gene matches. As DNA, the CDR3 is TGCGCCAGCAGCCGCCCAGTGGACAGGGCGGGACTGCATAATGAAAAACTGTTTTTT. Translation: CASSRPVDRAGLHNEKLFF.

This clonotype was detected many times. The chain combines TRBV12-3 or TRBV12-4 with TRBJ2-7; 9 bases map to TRBD1. Trimming took 5 bases from V and 3 from J; bases not matched to a gene: 8. The CDR3 is 15 amino acids. CDR3 loop: CASSTQTGGYYEQYF. In nucleotides, the CDR3 is TGTGCCAGCAGTACCCAGACAGGGGGATACTACGAGCAGTACTTC.

A note on this clonotype: A junction boundary mismatches the germline segment, possibly from a read error. This rearrangement joins TRBV11-2 to TRBJ1-1; the D gene is possibly TRBD1 (6 bases). CDR3 length: 13 amino acids. Germline V gene lookup returns CDR1 SGHAT and CDR2 FQNNGV. The CDR3 DNA sequence: TGTGCTAGCAGGGGTGCCATGAACACTGAAGCTTTCTTT. Protein sequence: CASRGAMNTEAFF.

The chain combines TRBV6-2 or TRBV6-3 with TRBJ1-2, with D uncertain. CDR1 and CDR2 (germline): MNHEY, SVGEGT. The CDR3 is made up of 14 amino acids. V was pared by 0 bases and J by 8 bases, with 13 bases between. The CDR3 DNA is TGTGCCAGCAGTTACTCGACAAGGGCACAAGGCTACACCTTC. Its protein is CASSYSTRAQGYTF.